The 9 T cell receptor beta chains presented below share a single source sample, sequenced in a study of T cell responses to AZD1222 COVID-19 vaccine. Some clones are missing from TCRdb's copy, which holds only in-frame ones; the method was immunoSEQ multiplex PCR. The sample records 120,000 to 150,000 clones, under 95% being singletons. Sequenced material: peripheral blood, taken 28 days after the second AZD1222 dose. Source of these receptors: an adult who received the AZD1222 COVID-19 vaccine.

The rearrangement uses TRBV13 and TRBJ2-7; D is undetermined. This CDR3 has 13 residues. Germline CDR1 and CDR2: PRHDT and FYEKMQ (reference sequence). The V end was cut by 4 bases, the J end by 6 bases, with 13 bases between. The CDR3 DNA reads as TGTGCCAGCAGCTCCTCGGTCCTTGGCGAGCAGTACTTC. It is translated as CASSSSVLGEQYF.

The chain is built from TRBV5-1 and TRBJ2-1; TRBD1 matches at 7 bases. Germline V gene lookup returns CDR1 SGHRS and CDR2 YFSETQ. The junction had 7 bases not matched to a gene; V was cut back by 1 base and J by 0 bases. CDR3 length equals 17 residues. As DNA, the CDR3 is TGCGCCAGCAGCTTGTTCGGACAGGCGAGCTCCTACAATGAGCAGTTCTTC. It translates to CASSLFGQASSYNEQFF.

The rearrangement joins TRBV7-9 to TRBJ2-7, with 8 bases fitting TRBD1. The CDR3 runs to 14 residues. The germline gives CDR1 SEHNR, CDR2 FQNEAQ (reference sequence). V lost 5 bases and J lost 3; bases outside the gene matches: 6. The CDR3 DNA sequence: TGTGCCAGCAGCCCCCCAGGGGGCCACTACGAGCAGTACTTC. Translating gives CASSPPGGHYEQYF.

The rearrangement links TRBV2 to TRBJ2-3; 7 bases match TRBD2. Germline CDR1 is SNHLY and CDR2 is FYNNEI. The CDR3 is made up of 15 amino acids. With V trimmed by 3 bases and J by 2 bases, 5 bases remained unmatched. CDR3 region: CASSDASGDTDTQYF. The CDR3 DNA is TGTGCCAGCAGTGACGCTAGCGGTGACACAGATACGCAGTATTTT. Using reference TRBV2 and TRBJ2-3 for the parts outside the CDR3, the full variable domain is EPEVTQTPSHQVTQMGQEVILRCVPISNHLYFYWYRQILGQKVEFLVSFYNNEISEKSEIFDDQFSVERPDGSNFTLKIRSTKLEDSAMYFCASSDASGDTDTQYFGPGTRLTVL.

The V call is TRBV12-3 or TRBV12-4, the J call TRBJ1-5; D gene ambiguous. V lost 6 bases, J lost 1 base, and 4 bases lay in between. CDR3 length: 12 residues. CDR3 sequence: CASSRSNQPQHF. Here the CDR3 DNA reads TGTGCCAGCAGCAGGAGCAATCAGCCCCAGCATTTT.

This chain connects TRBV19 to TRBJ1-5; D unresolved. The length of the CDR3 is 15 residues. CDR1 and CDR2 (germline): LNHDA, SQIVND (reference sequence). Trimming took 7 bases from V and 2 from J, leaving 15 bases between them. The CDR3 nucleotides are TGTGCCAGTAACTACTTACCATGGGGCAATCAGCCCCAGCATTTT. Protein sequence: CASNYLPWGNQPQHF.

J is TRBJ2-3 and V is TRBV24-1; D may correspond to TRBD1 or TRBD2 (5 bases each). CDR3 length equals 15 residues. CDR1 is KGHDR and CDR2 is SFDVKD in the germline V gene. The V end lost 4 bases, the J end lost 3 bases, and 13 bases lay between the germline ends. The CDR3: CATSDPTWGTDTQYF. The CDR3 nucleotides are TGTGCCACCAGTGACCCCACCTGGGGGACAGATACGCAGTATTTT.

The gene calls are TRBV6-5 and TRBJ1-1; TRBD1 agrees at 10 bases. Trimming cost V 3 bases and J 3 bases; bases outside gene matches: 7. There are 16 residues in the CDR3. Germline V gene data show CDR1 as MNHEY and CDR2 as SVGAGI. This CDR3 is CASSYPRTGGYTEAFF. In nucleotides, the CDR3 is TGTGCCAGCAGTTATCCAAGGACAGGGGGGTACACTGAAGCTTTCTTT.

The chain carries TRBV19 and TRBJ2-7; D gene unclear. Germline V gene lookup returns CDR1 LNHDA and CDR2 SQIVND (reference sequence). Trimming took 3 bases from V and 6 from J, leaving 21 bases between them. The CDR3 loop spans 16 amino acids. The CDR3: CASSILFVGWAGEQYF. CDR3 DNA: TGTGCCAGTAGTATTCTGTTCGTCGGGTGGGCTGGCGAGCAGTACTTC. Filled out from reference TRBV19 and TRBJ2-7, the complete variable domain reads DGGITQSPKYLFRKEGQNVTLSCEQNLNHDAMYWYRQDPGQGLRLIYYSQIVNDFQKGDIAEGYSVSREKKESFPLTVTSAQKNPTAFYLCASSILFVGWAGEQYFGPGTRLTVT.